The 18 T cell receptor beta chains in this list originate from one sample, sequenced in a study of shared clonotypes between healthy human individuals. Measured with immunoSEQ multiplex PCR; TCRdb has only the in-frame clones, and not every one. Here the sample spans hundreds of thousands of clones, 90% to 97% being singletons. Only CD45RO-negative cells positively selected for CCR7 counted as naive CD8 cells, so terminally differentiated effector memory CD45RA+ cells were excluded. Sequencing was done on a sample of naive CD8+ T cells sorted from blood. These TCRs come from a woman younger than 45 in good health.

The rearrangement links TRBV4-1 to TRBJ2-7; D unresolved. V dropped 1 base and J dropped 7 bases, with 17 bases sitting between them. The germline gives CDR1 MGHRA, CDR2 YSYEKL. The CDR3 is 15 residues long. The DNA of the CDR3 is TGCGCCAGCAGCCAAGGGGTAGGTTCCCCTGGGGAGCAGTACTTC. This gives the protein CASSQGVGSPGEQYF.

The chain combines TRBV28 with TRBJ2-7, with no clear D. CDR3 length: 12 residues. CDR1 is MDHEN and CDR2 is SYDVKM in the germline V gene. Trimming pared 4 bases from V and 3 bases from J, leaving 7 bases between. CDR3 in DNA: TGTGCCAGCAGTTCCCCTCGCTACGAGCAGTACTTC. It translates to CASSSPRYEQYF.

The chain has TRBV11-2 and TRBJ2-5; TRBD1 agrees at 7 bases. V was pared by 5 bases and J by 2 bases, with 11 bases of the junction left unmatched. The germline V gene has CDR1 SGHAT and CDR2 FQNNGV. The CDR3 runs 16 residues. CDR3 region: CASSGIKGQPQETQYF. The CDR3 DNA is TGTGCCAGCAGCGGGATAAAGGGACAGCCGCAAGAGACCCAGTACTTC.

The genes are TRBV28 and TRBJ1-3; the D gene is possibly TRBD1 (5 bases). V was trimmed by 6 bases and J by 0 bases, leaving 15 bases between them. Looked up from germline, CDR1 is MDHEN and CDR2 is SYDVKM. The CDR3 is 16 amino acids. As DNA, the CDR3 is TGTGCCAGCAGATTTTGGGGGTCTAGCTCTGGAAACACCATATATTTT. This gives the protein CASRFWGSSSGNTIYF. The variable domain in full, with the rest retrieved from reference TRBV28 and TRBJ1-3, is DVKVTQSSRYLVKRTGEKVFLECVQDMDHENMFWYRQDPGLGLRLIYFSYDVKMKEKGDIPEGYSVSREKKERFSLILESASTNQTSMYLCASRFWGSSSGNTIYFGEGSWLTVV.

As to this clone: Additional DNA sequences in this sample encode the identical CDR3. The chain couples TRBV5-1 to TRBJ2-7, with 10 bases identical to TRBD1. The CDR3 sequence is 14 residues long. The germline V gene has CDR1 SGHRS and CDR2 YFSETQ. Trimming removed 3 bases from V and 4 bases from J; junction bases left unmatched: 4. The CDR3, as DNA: TGCGCCAGCAGCTGGGGGACAGGGGCGTACGAGCAGTACTTC. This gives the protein CASSWGTGAYEQYF.

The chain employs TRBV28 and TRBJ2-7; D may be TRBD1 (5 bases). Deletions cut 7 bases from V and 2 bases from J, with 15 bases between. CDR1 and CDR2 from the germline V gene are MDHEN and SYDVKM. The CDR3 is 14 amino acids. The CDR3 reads CASMSLDRTYEQYF. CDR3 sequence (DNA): TGTGCCAGCATGAGCCTTGACAGAACCTACGAGCAGTACTTC. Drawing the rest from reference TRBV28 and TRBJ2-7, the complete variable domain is DVKVTQSSRYLVKRTGEKVFLECVQDMDHENMFWYRQDPGLGLRLIYFSYDVKMKEKGDIPEGYSVSREKKERFSLILESASTNQTSMYLCASMSLDRTYEQYFGPGTRLTVT.

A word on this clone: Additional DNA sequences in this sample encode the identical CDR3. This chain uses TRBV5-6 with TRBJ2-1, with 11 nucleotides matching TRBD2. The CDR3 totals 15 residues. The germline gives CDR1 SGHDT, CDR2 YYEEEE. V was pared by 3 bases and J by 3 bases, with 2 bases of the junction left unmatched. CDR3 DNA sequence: TGTGCCAGCAGCTCCGGGACTAGCGGCTACAATGAGCAGTTCTTC. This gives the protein CASSSGTSGYNEQFF.

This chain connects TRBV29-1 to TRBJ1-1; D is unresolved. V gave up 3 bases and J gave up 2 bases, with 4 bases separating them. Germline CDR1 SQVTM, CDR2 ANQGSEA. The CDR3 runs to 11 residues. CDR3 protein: CSVDENTEAFF. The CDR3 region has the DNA TGCAGCGTTGACGAAAACACTGAAGCTTTCTTT.

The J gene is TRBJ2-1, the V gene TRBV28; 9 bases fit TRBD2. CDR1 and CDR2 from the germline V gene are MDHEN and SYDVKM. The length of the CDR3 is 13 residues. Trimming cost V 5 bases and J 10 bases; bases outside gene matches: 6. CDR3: CASSRASGIEQFF. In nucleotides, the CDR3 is TGTGCCAGCAGTCGGGCTAGCGGGATAGAGCAGTTCTTC.

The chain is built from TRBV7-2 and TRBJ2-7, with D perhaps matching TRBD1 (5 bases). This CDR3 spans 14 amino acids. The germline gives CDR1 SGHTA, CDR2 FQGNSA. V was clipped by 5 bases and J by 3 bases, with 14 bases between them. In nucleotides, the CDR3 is TGTGCCAGCAGCGACGACAGCTCCAACTACGAGCAGTACTTC. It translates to CASSDDSSNYEQYF. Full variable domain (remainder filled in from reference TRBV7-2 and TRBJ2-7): GAGVSQSPSNKVTEKGKDVELRCDPISGHTALYWYRQSLGQGLEFLIYFQGNSAPDKSGLPSDRFSAERTGGSVSTLTIQRTQQEDSAVYLCASSDDSSNYEQYFGPGTRLTVT.

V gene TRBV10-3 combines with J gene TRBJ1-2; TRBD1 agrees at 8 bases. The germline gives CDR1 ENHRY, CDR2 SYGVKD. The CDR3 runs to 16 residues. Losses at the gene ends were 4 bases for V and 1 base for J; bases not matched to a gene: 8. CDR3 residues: CAISGDRQLNNYGYTF. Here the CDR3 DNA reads TGTGCCATCAGTGGGGACAGGCAACTCAATAACTATGGCTACACCTTC.

CDR3 residues: CAISEDSEWGRGNTEAFF. CDR3 in DNA: TGTGCCATCAGTGAGGACAGTGAGTGGGGTCGAGGTAACACTGAAGCTTTCTTT. This chain joins TRBV10-3 and TRBJ1-1, with TRBD1 as a possible D gene (5 bases). Germline assignment: CDR1 ENHRY and CDR2 SYGVKD. The CDR3 extends over 18 amino acids. Between the trimmed V and J ends, which lost 2 bases and 2 bases, there was a span of 21 bases.

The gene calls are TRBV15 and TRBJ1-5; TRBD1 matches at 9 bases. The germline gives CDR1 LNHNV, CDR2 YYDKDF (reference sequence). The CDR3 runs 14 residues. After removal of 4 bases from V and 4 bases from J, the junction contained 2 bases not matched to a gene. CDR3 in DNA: TGTGCCACCAGCAAGGGGACAGGGAATCAGCCCCAGCATTTT. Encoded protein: CATSKGTGNQPQHF. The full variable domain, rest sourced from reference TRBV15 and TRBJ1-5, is DAMVIQNPRYQVTQFGKPVTLSCSQTLNHNVMYWYQQKSSQAPKLLFHYYDKDFNNEADTPDNFQSRRPNTSFCFLDIRSPGLGDTAMYLCATSKGTGNQPQHFGDGTRLSIL.

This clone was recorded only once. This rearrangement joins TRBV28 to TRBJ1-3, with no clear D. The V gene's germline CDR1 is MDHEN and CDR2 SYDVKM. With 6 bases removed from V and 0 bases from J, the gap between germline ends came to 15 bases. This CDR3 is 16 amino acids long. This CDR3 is CASSPENLLSGNTIYF. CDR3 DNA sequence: TGTGCCAGCAGCCCTGAGAACCTGCTCTCTGGAAACACCATATATTTT.

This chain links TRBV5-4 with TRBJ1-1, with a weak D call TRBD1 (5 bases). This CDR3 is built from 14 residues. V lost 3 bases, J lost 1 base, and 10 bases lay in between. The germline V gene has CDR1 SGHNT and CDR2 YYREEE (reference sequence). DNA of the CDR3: TGTGCCAGCAGCTGGATAGACAGGAACACTGAAGCTTTCTTT. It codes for CASSWIDRNTEAFF.

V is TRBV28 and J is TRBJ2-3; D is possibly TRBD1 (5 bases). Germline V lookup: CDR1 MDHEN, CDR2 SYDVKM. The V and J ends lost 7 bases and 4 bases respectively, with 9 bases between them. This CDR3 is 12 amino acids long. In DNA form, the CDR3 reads TGTGCCAGCAAGGCAGGGTCAGATACGCAGTATTTT. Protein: CASKAGSDTQYF.

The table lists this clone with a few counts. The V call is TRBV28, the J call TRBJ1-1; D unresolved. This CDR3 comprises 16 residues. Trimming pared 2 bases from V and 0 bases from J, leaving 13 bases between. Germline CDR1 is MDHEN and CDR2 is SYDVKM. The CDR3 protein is CASSLPSAAMNTEAFF. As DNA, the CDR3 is TGTGCCAGCAGTTTACCTTCAGCCGCCATGAACACTGAAGCTTTCTTT. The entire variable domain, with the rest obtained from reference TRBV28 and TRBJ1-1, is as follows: DVKVTQSSRYLVKRTGEKVFLECVQDMDHENMFWYRQDPGLGLRLIYFSYDVKMKEKGDIPEGYSVSREKKERFSLILESASTNQTSMYLCASSLPSAAMNTEAFFGQGTRLTVV.

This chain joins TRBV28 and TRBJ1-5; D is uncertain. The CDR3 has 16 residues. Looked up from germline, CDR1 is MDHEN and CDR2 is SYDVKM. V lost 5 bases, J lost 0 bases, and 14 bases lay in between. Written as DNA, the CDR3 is TGTGCCAGCAGTCACGGAGGAGCGAGTAGCAATCAGCCCCAGCATTTT. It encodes CASSHGGASSNQPQHF.